These T cell receptor beta chains were read from a single sample in a study of CDR3 diversity in severe acne. TCRdb itself ran the PCR reads through MiXCR, one entry per CDR3 protein. The sample includes some 90,000 distinct CDR3 sequences, about 48% of them seen just once. The sequenced sample was blood. Receptor source: a male donor in good health, serving as a control. Each CDR3 is given without its conserved first and last residue. The order of the fields is V gene, J gene, CDR3 protein.

V: TRBV5-6
J: TRBJ2-1
CDR3: ASSLTRTGLGDFGEQF

V: TRBV7-9
J: TRBJ1-2
CDR3: ASSSWTGDYGYT

V: TRBV24-1
J: TRBJ2-3
CDR3: ATSGAPSTDTQY

V: TRBV6-1
J: TRBJ1-1
CDR3: ARSSPSGLGMNTEAF

V: TRBV29-1
J: TRBJ2-7
CDR3: SVMGLSNEQY

V: TRBV20-1
J: TRBJ2-1
CDR3: SAFYGTSNEQF

V: TRBV12-3/TRBV12-4
J: TRBJ1-3
CDR3: ASTSRYRSGNTIY

V: TRBV6-4
J: TRBJ2-5
CDR3: ASSEWGNNQPQY

V: TRBV20-1
J: TRBJ2-7
CDR3: SASGTSGYEQH

V: TRBV4-1
J: TRBJ2-5
CDR3: ARGNYETQY

V: TRBV19
J: TRBJ1-2
CDR3: ASSQGYYGYT

V: TRBV6-1
J: TRBJ2-1
CDR3: ATGFGTSGKLDEQF

V: TRBV20-1
J: TRBJ2-7
CDR3: SAGGGPREEQY

V: TRBV20-1
J: TRBJ1-2
CDR3: SARKGQGESYT

V: TRBV29-1
J: TRBJ2-7
CDR3: SAGWEEQY

V: TRBV25-1
J: TRBJ1-5
CDR3: ASGLAWDPGQPQH

V: TRBV7-3
J: TRBJ2-7
CDR3: ASSLIQGGEQY

V: TRBV20-1
J: TRBJ2-7
CDR3: SAISGTSGGVSYEQY

V: TRBV7-9
J: TRBJ2-7
CDR3: ASSWRGYNYEQY

V: TRBV25-1
J: TRBJ1-2
CDR3: AGSPGQNYGYT

V: TRBV24-1
J: TRBJ2-3
CDR3: ATQATSGRSTDTQY

V: TRBV7-9
J: TRBJ1-2
CDR3: ASSLALAGSEGYT

V: TRBV5-6
J: TRBJ2-1
CDR3: ASSSTGAGYNEQF

V: TRBV5-1
J: TRBJ2-3
CDR3: ASSLILATDTQY

V: TRBV7-2
J: TRBJ2-7
CDR3: ASSPGQGSGEQY

V: TRBV5-6
J: TRBJ2-7
CDR3: ASSQRAQGEQY

V: TRBV11-2
J: TRBJ2-7
CDR3: ASSPATIHNEQY

V: TRBV9
J: TRBJ1-3
CDR3: ASSVEGAGNTIY

V: TRBV6-1
J: TRBJ2-1
CDR3: ASSLAGDYNEQF

V: TRBV29-1
J: TRBJ1-2
CDR3: SAWSGESQGYT

V: TRBV10-2
J: TRBJ2-7
CDR3: ASSEQGDGYEQY

V: TRBV12-3/TRBV12-4
J: TRBJ2-1
CDR3: ASTQRGGTGTRQF

V: TRBV2
J: TRBJ2-7
CDR3: AERDTTSYEQY

V: TRBV20-1
J: TRBJ1-5
CDR3: SALGQSGNQPQH

V: TRBV29-1
J: TRBJ1-1
CDR3: SVEVVYRGQGKTEAF

V: TRBV5-1
J: TRBJ2-1
CDR3: ASSTPGQRDEQF

V: TRBV24-1
J: TRBJ1-2
CDR3: ATSDFRGADGYT

V: TRBV9
J: TRBJ2-7
CDR3: ASSASADLSYEQY

V: TRBV10-3
J: TRBJ1-1
CDR3: AINRQGYTEAF

V: TRBV2
J: TRBJ1-3
CDR3: ASRDTEAGNTIY

V: TRBV5-8
J: TRBJ1-2
CDR3: ASSTQTEGYT

V: TRBV29-1
J: TRBJ2-5
CDR3: SVKTNRGFQETQY

V: TRBV7-2
J: TRBJ1-5
CDR3: ASSLVSGATLVGNQPQH

V: TRBV6-5
J: TRBJ1-6
CDR3: ASSSTPGQNYNSPLH

V: TRBV5-6
J: TRBJ1-4
CDR3: ASSLVANEKLF

V: TRBV19
J: TRBJ1-1
CDR3: ASSIGVEDTEAF

V: TRBV25-1
J: TRBJ1-2
CDR3: ASSEAGDYGYT

V: TRBV28
J: TRBJ1-6
CDR3: ASSLTGGTSPLH

V: TRBV2
J: TRBJ1-2
CDR3: ASTRGNFNYGYT

V: TRBV9
J: TRBJ2-2
CDR3: ASSAYTGELF

V: TRBV11-1
J: TRBJ2-3
CDR3: ASSCRVAGADTQY

V: TRBV5-1
J: TRBJ1-4
CDR3: ASSLGGSTNEKLF

V: TRBV20-1
J: TRBJ2-7
CDR3: SARDTGGARSYEQY